This TCR beta chain stems from a study of Ad26.COV2.S vaccination and SARS-CoV-2 variants. General observations from the study: Researchers cautioned that TCR breadth and depth analyses may have underestimated total T cell responses. For non-spike TCRs, breadth in vaccine recipients resembled that in placebo recipients.

Comments on this clone: Antigen unknown.

Data came from immunoSEQ multiplex PCR; TCRdb stores just in-frame clones and leaves some out. This sample has about 350,000 clones; 92% occur once, and the top ten carry 3% to 4%. This specimen consisted of peripheral blood, obtained after recovery from COVID-19. This clonotype originated in a human donor who had recovered from COVID-19.

The CDR3 protein is CASSPGTGGADTQYF. CDR3 DNA: TGTGCCAGCAGCCCCGGGACAGGGGGGGCAGATACGCAGTATTTT. This chain links TRBV11-2 with TRBJ2-3, with TRBD1 matching over 11 bases. The CDR3 sequence is 15 residues long. J gave up 4 bases and V 5 bases, and 5 bases lay outside the gene matches. CDR1 and CDR2 from the germline V gene are SGHAT and FQNNGV. The whole variable domain, remainder taken from reference TRBV11-2 and TRBJ2-3, is EAGVAQSPRYKIIEKRQSVAFWCNPISGHATLYWYQQILGQGPKLLIQFQNNGVVDDSQLPKDRFSAERLKGVDSTLKIQPAKLEDSAVYLCASSPGTGGADTQYFGPGTRLTVL.